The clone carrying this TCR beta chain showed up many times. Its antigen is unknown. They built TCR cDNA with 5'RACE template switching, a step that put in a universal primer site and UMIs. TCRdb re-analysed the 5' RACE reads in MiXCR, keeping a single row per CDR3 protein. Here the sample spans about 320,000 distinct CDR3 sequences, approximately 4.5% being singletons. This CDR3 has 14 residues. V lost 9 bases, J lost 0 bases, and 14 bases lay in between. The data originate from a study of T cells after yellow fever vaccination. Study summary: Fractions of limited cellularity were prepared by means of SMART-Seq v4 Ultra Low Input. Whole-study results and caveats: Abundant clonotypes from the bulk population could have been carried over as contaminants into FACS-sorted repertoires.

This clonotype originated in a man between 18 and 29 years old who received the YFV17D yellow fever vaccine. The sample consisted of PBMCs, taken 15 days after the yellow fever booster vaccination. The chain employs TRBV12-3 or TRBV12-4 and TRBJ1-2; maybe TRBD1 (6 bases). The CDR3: CASMRQVSNYGYTF. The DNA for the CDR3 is TGTGCCAGTATGAGACAGGTCTCTAACTATGGCTACACCTTC.